There are many counts of the clone carrying this T cell receptor beta chain. Construction of the TCRbeta library involved unique molecular identifiers. TCRdb re-analysed the PCR reads in MiXCR, keeping a single row per CDR3 protein. The sample records 350,000 to 450,000 distinct CDR3 sequences, 13% being singletons. The record originates from a study of T-cell reconstitution after alpha-beta-depleted transplantation in children. This sample comprised PBMCs, obtained from the stem cell graft. This clonotype was sampled from a human donor who donated a stem cell graft to a child with Fanconi anemia.

DNA for the CDR3: TGTGCCAGCTCACCTCTACCTGACGACCCCTACGCGTTCTTC. It translates to CASSPLPDDPYAFF. This chain connects TRBV18 to TRBJ2-1, with D unresolved. CDR3 size: 14 residues. CDR1 is KGHSH, CDR2 LQKENI, per germline. Trimming took off 3 bases at V and 15 bases at J, with 21 bases between the two ends.